Shown below are 8 T cell receptor beta chains from a single sample sequenced in a study of CD8 T cells in Susac syndrome. An amount of RNA that ranged from roughly 0.5 to 1 ug was reverse transcribed with random hexamers. TCRdb used MiXCR to reprocess the immunoSEQ multiplex PCR reads, holding one entry per CDR3 protein. The sample has 100,000 to 150,000 distinct CDR3 sequences; over 90% are singletons. What was sequenced was CD8+ T cells from PBMCs. These receptors originate from a human donor with multiple sclerosis.

The chain uses TRBV12-3 or TRBV12-4 and TRBJ1-6; no definite D call. This CDR3 region has 14 residues. The V gene lost 3 bases and the J gene lost 6 bases, with 9 bases spanning the gap. The CDR3 reads CASSLRQFNSPLHF. CDR3 nucleotide sequence: TGTGCCAGCAGTTTGAGGCAGTTTAATTCACCCCTCCACTTT.

V is TRBV6-6 and J is TRBJ1-1, with D uncertain. This CDR3 has 12 residues. Germline CDR1 is MNHNY and CDR2 is SVGAGI (reference sequence). V was shortened by 2 bases and J by 9 bases, with 10 bases between the two germline ends. The CDR3 is CASSYPEPQAFF. CDR3 sequence (DNA): TGTGCCAGCAGTTACCCGGAGCCGCAAGCTTTCTTT.

The chain carries TRBV9 and TRBJ1-2, with D possibly TRBD1 on 5 matching bases. The germline V and J ends were trimmed by 2 bases and 8 bases, with 19 bases remaining between them. This CDR3 has 15 residues. CDR1 and CDR2 (germline): SGDLS, YYNGEE. CDR3 region: CASSVQSQGSRGYTF. The CDR3 coding sequence is TGTGCCAGCAGCGTTCAAAGCCAGGGTTCACGCGGCTACACCTTC.

V is TRBV24-1 and J is TRBJ1-1; D is uncertain. Trimming shortened V by 3 bases and J by 1 base, and 5 bases separated the two germline ends. The germline gives CDR1 KGHDR, CDR2 SFDVKD. This CDR3 contains 13 residues. Here the CDR3 reads CATSDPANTEAFF. The CDR3 nucleotides read TGTGCCACCAGTGATCCAGCGAACACTGAAGCTTTCTTT.

The chain employs TRBV30 and TRBJ2-1; TRBD2 matches 9 bases. V dropped 2 bases and J dropped 6; count of bases not matched to a gene: 5. The CDR3 has 14 amino acids. In germline, CDR1 is GTSNPN, CDR2 SVGIG (reference sequence). CDR3 nucleotides: TGTGCCTGGAGTATCGTTAGCGGGGGCAATGAGCAGTTCTTC. Translation gives CAWSIVSGGNEQFF.

The genes are TRBV30 and TRBJ2-1, with unresolved D. Germline V gives CDR1 GTSNPN, CDR2 SVGIG (reference sequence). V lost 5 bases and J 8 bases, leaving 7 bases between the germline ends. The CDR3 is made up of 10 amino acids. As DNA, the CDR3 is TGTGCCTGGGCCATGGATGAGCAGTTCTTC. Translation gives CAWAMDEQFF.

The genes are TRBV4-2 and TRBJ2-2, with TRBD1 as a possible D gene (5 bases). V lost 2 bases, J lost 4 bases, and 11 bases lay in between. Germline V gene lookup returns CDR1 LGHNA and CDR2 YNFKEQ. The length of the CDR3 is 15 residues. Here the CDR3 reads CASSQLEQATGELFF. The CDR3 DNA sequence: TGTGCCAGCAGCCAATTGGAACAGGCCACCGGGGAGCTGTTTTTT.

This chain uses TRBV12-3 or TRBV12-4 with TRBJ2-5; the D call may be TRBD1 or TRBD2 (6 bases each). This CDR3 contains 13 residues. Trimming removed 4 bases from V and 5 bases from J, with 11 bases in between. The CDR3 nucleotides are TGTGCCAGCAGTTCCCCGGGGGCGGAGACCCAGTACTTC. Its protein product is CASSSPGAETQYF.